These T cell receptor beta chains were read from a single sample in a study of blood T cell repertoires in COVID-19. The protocol was immunoSEQ multiplex PCR, while the TCRdb copy is restricted to in-frame clones and leaves out a portion. The profile shows under 100,000 clones, about 81% of them singletons. The sequencing input was peripheral blood. These receptors all come from a human donor in a cohort sampled during active COVID-19. Both conserved end residues are part of each CDR3. The order of the fields is V gene, clone size, D gene, J gene, CDR3 DNA, CDR3 protein. The D gene is left open where the match is weak. Size is stated for part of the rows, as once, few or many counts, or as a class when the clone is expanded.

TRBV2,.,TRBD1,TRBJ1-2,TGTGCCAGCACCCGACAGGGGGCAGGGTATGGCTACACCTTC,CASTRQGAGYGYTF
TRBV4-2,.,.,TRBJ1-4,TGTGCCAGCAGCCCTTATCGGGGGGCGTCTAATGAAAAACTGTTTTTT,CASSPYRGASNEKLFF
TRBV7-3,.,.,TRBJ2-5,TGTGCCAGCAGCTTATCGCCAGGTCGGGGGACCCAGTACTTC,CASSLSPGRGTQYF
TRBV5-1,few,.,TRBJ2-1,TGCGCCAGCAGCTTGGCCGGGCGGACAGTATCTAATGAGCAGTTCTTC,CASSLAGRTVSNEQFF
TRBV18,.,TRBD1,TRBJ2-1,TGTGCCAGCTCATACAGGGGTTACAATGAGCAGTTCTTC,CASSYRGYNEQFF
TRBV7-9,.,.,TRBJ2-5,TGTGCCAGCAGTGCTACAGGGATCCAAGAGACCCAGTACTTC,CASSATGIQETQYF
TRBV2,few,.,TRBJ1-1,TGTGCCAGCACCTCCGACTTAAGTGAAGCTTTCTTT,CASTSDLSEAFF
TRBV9,.,.,TRBJ1-2,TGTGCCAGCAGCGACCAGGGTATATATGGCTACACCTTC,CASSDQGIYGYTF
TRBV19,.,.,TRBJ2-7,TGTGCCAGTAGTATAAGGGCGGGTTTCGAGCAGTACTTC,CASSIRAGFEQYF
TRBV7-3,few,TRBD2,TRBJ2-3,TGTGCCAGCCCGTCAAAAGGACTAGCGCGTGATACGCAGTATTTT,CASPSKGLARDTQYF
TRBV5-1,.,.,TRBJ2-7,TGCGCCAGCAGCTCGGCCGCAGGGTACGAGCAGTACTTC,CASSSAAGYEQYF
TRBV3-1/TRBV3-2,.,TRBD1,TRBJ2-2,TGTGCCAGCAGCCCATTTCTCCGGGACAGGGGTTCGGTCGGGGAGCTGTTTTTT,CASSPFLRDRGSVGELFF
TRBV28,.,.,TRBJ2-7,TGTGCCAGCAGCCCCGGGACCTTCCGGGGGGAGCAGTACTTC,CASSPGTFRGEQYF
TRBV19,.,TRBD1,TRBJ2-7,TGTGCCAGTAGTAATAGACAGGGGAGCTCCTACGAGCAGTACTTC,CASSNRQGSSYEQYF
TRBV7-2,.,.,TRBJ2-5,TGTGCCAGCAGCCCAGATATTGGCCAGACCCAGTACTTC,CASSPDIGQTQYF
TRBV20-1,.,.,TRBJ1-2,TGCAGTGCTAGTAGGGGAGGCGCTGGCTACACCTTC,CSASRGGAGYTF
TRBV7-9,.,.,TRBJ2-3,TGTGCCAGCAGCTTAGGACAGCCTAGCACAGATACGCAGTATTTT,CASSLGQPSTDTQYF
TRBV18,once,.,TRBJ1-1,TGTGCCAGCTCACCACAGGAGGGTTTCATGAACACTGAAGCTTTCTTT,CASSPQEGFMNTEAFF
TRBV4-1,.,.,TRBJ2-1,TGCGCCAGCAGTCTACAGGGCAATGAGCAGTTCTTC,CASSLQGNEQFF
TRBV28,.,.,TRBJ1-3,TGTGCCAGCACTCCGGACTCCTCTGGAAACACCATATATTTT,CASTPDSSGNTIYF
TRBV6-6,.,.,TRBJ2-2,TGTGCCAGCAGGTGGGGAGGAGCGAACACCGGGGAGCTGTTTTTT,CASRWGGANTGELFF
TRBV7-9,.,TRBD1,TRBJ1-1,TGTGCCAGCAGCGCCGGGACAGTCACTGAAGCTTTCTTT,CASSAGTVTEAFF
TRBV10-2,.,.,TRBJ1-4,TGCGCCAGCGGACAAACTTCTAATGAAAAACTGTTTTTT,CASGQTSNEKLFF
TRBV18,.,TRBD1,TRBJ1-2,TGTGCCAGCTCACCACAGAGGACAGGGAATCATAACTATGGCTACACCTTC,CASSPQRTGNHNYGYTF
TRBV18,.,.,TRBJ2-2,TGTGCCAGCTCTCTTCTGGCAGGGGCCACCGGGGAGCTGTTTTTT,CASSLLAGATGELFF
TRBV7-3,.,.,TRBJ2-7,TGTGCCAGCAGCTTAAGGCAGGGACTCGAGCAGTACTTC,CASSLRQGLEQYF
TRBV4-3,once,TRBD2,TRBJ2-1,TGCGCCAGCAGCCAAGAACGGCTAGCGGGGGGGCCAGGGCAGTTCTTC,CASSQERLAGGPGQFF
TRBV2,.,.,TRBJ2-7,TGTGCCAGCAGCGGGGGACGTTTTTCCTACGAGCAGTACTTC,CASSGGRFSYEQYF
TRBV11-2,.,TRBD1,TRBJ2-7,TGTGCCAGCAGCTTAAAGGGACAGGGGGCAAGGGGCGAGCAGTACTTC,CASSLKGQGARGEQYF
TRBV5-1,few,.,TRBJ1-1,TGCGCCAGCAGTTACAGGGTGGGCACTGAAGCTTTCTTT,CASSYRVGTEAFF
TRBV11-2,.,TRBD1,TRBJ1-6,TGTGCCAGCAGCTATACGGGACAGCGAAATTCACCCCTCCACTTT,CASSYTGQRNSPLHF
TRBV7-9,.,.,TRBJ1-2,TGTGCCAGCAGCTTTGGTGGCCGGGATGGCTACACCTTC,CASSFGGRDGYTF
TRBV3-1/TRBV3-2,.,.,TRBJ2-3,TGTGCCAGCAGCCAAAGTGCAGGGACGCAGTATTTT,CASSQSAGTQYF
TRBV5-1,.,.,TRBJ1-1,TGCGCCAGCAGCTTGGAGACAGGTCAAAGTATGGCTGAAGCTTTCTTT,CASSLETGQSMAEAFF
TRBV5-1,.,TRBD1,TRBJ2-5,TGCGCCAGCAGCATAACGGGACAGGGGCAACAAGAGACCCAGTACTTC,CASSITGQGQQETQYF
TRBV6-5,.,TRBD1,TRBJ2-7,TGTGCCAGCAGATCCGGGACAGGGAGCGACTACGAGCAGTACTTC,CASRSGTGSDYEQYF
TRBV6-6,.,.,TRBJ1-1,TGTGCCAGCAGTTACTCGGGCAGTCGGAACACTGAAGCTTTCTTT,CASSYSGSRNTEAFF
TRBV7-9,few,TRBD2,TRBJ2-1,TGTGCCAGCACTCCGGGACTAGTGGACAATGAGCAGTTCTTC,CASTPGLVDNEQFF
TRBV6-2/TRBV6-3,.,.,TRBJ1-5,TGTGCCAGCAGTTATGACAACCCAGGCAATCAGCCCCAGCATTTT,CASSYDNPGNQPQHF
TRBV28,.,TRBD2,TRBJ2-3,TGTGCCAGCACCGTTGGAGGCGGGGGGCGGGTAGATACGCAGTATTTT,CASTVGGGGRVDTQYF
TRBV5-1,.,.,TRBJ2-1,TGCGCCAGCAGCGGCGGTTCCGGGAGCTCCTACAATGAGCAGTTCTTC,CASSGGSGSSYNEQFF
TRBV3-1/TRBV3-2,.,TRBD2,TRBJ2-3,TGTGCCAGCAGCCAAGTTCCCCCTCGGGGGCGGGGGGTGACAGATACGCAGTATTTT,CASSQVPPRGRGVTDTQYF
TRBV18,.,.,TRBJ2-7,TGTGCCAGCTCACCGAGTAACGAGCAGTACTTC,CASSPSNEQYF
TRBV11-1,.,.,TRBJ2-2,TGTGCCAGCAGCTTAGGCTGGGGCAATACCGGGGAGCTGTTTTTT,CASSLGWGNTGELFF
TRBV24-1,few,TRBD1,TRBJ1-6,TGTGCCACTAAATTCCCTGACAGGGGAAATTCACCCCTCCACTTT,CATKFPDRGNSPLHF